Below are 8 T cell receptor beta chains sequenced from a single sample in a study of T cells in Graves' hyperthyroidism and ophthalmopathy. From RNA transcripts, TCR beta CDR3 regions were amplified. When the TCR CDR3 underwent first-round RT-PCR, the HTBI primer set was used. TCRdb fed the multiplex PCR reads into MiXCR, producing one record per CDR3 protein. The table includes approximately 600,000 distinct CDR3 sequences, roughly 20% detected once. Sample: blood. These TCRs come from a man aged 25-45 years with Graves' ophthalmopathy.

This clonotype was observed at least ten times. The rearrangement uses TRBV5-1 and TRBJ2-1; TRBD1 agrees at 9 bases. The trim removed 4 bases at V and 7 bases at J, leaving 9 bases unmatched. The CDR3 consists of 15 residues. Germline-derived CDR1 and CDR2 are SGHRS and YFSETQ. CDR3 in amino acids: CASSGTGGALNEQFF. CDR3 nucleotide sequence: TGCGCCAGCAGCGGCACAGGGGGCGCGTTAAATGAGCAGTTCTTC.

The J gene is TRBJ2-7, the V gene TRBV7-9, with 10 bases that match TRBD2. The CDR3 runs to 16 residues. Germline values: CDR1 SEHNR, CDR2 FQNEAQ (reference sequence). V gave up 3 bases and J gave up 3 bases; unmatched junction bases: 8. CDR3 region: CASSFPGSSGSYEQYF. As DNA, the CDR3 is TGTGCCAGCAGCTTCCCGGGTTCTAGCGGGAGCTACGAGCAGTACTTC.

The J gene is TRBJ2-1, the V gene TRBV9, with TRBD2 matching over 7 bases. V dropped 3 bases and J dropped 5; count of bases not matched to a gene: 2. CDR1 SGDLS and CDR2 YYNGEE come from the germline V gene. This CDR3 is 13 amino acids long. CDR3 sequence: CASSDLADNEQFF. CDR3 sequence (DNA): TGTGCCAGCAGCGACCTAGCGGACAATGAGCAGTTCTTC.

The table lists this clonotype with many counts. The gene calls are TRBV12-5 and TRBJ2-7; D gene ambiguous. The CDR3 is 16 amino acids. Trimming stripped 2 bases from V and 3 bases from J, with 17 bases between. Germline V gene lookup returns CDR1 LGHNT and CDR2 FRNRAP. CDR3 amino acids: CASGLPWAVHVYEQYF. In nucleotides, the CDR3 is TGTGCTAGTGGTTTGCCTTGGGCCGTACACGTCTACGAGCAGTACTTC.

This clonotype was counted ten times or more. CDR3 in DNA: TGTGCCAGCTCAGGTAGCGGAGACTCCTACAATGAGCAGTTCTTC. This codes for CASSGSGDSYNEQFF. The chain is built from TRBV2 and TRBJ2-1; possible D gene TRBD2, 6 bases. V lost 8 bases and J lost 0, with 14 bases in between. This CDR3 is built from 15 residues. The V gene's germline CDR1 is SNHLY and CDR2 FYNNEI.

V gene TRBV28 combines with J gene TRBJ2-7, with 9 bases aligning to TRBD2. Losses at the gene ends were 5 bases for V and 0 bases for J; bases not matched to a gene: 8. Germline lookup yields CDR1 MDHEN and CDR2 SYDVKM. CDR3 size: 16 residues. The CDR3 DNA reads TGTGCCAGCAGTCCCGCGGGAGGGAGGGACTCCTACGAGCAGTACTTC. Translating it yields CASSPAGGRDSYEQYF. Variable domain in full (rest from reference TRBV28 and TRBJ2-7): DVKVTQSSRYLVKRTGEKVFLECVQDMDHENMFWYRQDPGLGLRLIYFSYDVKMKEKGDIPEGYSVSREKKERFSLILESASTNQTSMYLCASSPAGGRDSYEQYFGPGTRLTVT.

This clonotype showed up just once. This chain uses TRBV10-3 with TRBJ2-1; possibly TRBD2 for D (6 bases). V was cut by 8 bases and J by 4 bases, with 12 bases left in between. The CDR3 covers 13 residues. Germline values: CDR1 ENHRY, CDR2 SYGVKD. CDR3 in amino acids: CAIAQGLYNEQFF. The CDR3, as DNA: TGTGCCATCGCGCAGGGACTTTACAATGAGCAGTTCTTC.

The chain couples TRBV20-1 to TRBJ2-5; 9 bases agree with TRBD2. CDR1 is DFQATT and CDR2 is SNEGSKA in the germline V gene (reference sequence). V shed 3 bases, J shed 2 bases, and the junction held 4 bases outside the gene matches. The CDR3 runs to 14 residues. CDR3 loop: CSARLAGRQETQYF. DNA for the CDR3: TGCAGTGCTAGGCTAGCGGGAAGGCAAGAGACCCAGTACTTC.